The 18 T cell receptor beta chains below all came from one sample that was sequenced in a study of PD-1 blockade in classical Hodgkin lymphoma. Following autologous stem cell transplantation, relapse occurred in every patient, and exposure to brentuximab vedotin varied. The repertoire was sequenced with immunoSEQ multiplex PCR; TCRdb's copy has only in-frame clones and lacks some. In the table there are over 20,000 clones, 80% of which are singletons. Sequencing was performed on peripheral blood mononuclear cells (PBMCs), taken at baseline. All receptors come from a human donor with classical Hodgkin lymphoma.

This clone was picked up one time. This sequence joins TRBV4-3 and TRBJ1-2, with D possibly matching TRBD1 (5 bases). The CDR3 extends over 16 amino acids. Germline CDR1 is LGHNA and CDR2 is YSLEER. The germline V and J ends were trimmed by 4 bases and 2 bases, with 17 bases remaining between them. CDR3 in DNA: TGCGCCAGCAGCCTGGCTCCAGGGCTCCTAAACTATGGCTACACCTTC. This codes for CASSLAPGLLNYGYTF.

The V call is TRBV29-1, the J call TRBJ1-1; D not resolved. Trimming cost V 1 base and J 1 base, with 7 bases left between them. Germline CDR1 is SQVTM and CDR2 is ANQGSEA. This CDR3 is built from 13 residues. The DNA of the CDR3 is TGCAGCGTTGAAGGGAGTGGGAACACTGAAGCTTTCTTT. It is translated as CSVEGSGNTEAFF.

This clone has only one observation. The CDR3 nucleotides are TGTGCCAGCAGGAGACCCGGGGACTTGTACAATGAGCAGTTCTTC. This codes for CASRRPGDLYNEQFF. V and J are TRBV7-2 and TRBJ2-1, with D perhaps matching TRBD2 (6 bases). V gave up 6 bases and J gave up 4 bases, with 16 bases separating them. Germline lookup yields CDR1 SGHTA and CDR2 FQGNSA. The CDR3 contains 15 residues.

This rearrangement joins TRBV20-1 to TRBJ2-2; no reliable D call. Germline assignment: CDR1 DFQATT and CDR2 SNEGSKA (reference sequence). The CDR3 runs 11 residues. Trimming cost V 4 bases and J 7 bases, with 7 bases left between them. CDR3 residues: CSATHRGELFF. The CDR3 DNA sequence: TGCAGTGCTACCCACCGCGGGGAGCTGTTTTTT.

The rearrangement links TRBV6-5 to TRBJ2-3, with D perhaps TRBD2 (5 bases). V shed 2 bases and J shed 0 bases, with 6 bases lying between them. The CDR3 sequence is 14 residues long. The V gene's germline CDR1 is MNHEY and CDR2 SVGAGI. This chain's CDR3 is CASSYRGSTDTQYF. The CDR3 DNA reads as TGTGCCAGCAGTTACCGGGGTAGCACAGATACGCAGTATTTT.

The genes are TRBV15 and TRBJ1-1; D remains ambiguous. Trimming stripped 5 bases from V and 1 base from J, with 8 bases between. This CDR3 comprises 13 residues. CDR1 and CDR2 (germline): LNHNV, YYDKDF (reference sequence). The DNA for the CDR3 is TGTGCCACCAGCCTTTCACGGAACACTGAAGCTTTCTTT. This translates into CATSLSRNTEAFF.

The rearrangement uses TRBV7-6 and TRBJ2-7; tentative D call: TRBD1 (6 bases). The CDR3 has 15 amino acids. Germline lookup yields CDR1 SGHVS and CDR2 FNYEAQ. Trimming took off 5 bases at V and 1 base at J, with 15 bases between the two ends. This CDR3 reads CASSPTGMGSYEQYF. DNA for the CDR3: TGTGCCAGCAGCCCCACAGGGATGGGGTCCTACGAGCAGTACTTC.

This CDR3 reads CASSLIAGGPYEKLFF. Written as DNA, the CDR3 is TGTGCCAGCAGTTTGATAGCAGGGGGTCCGTATGAAAAACTGTTTTTT. The gene calls are TRBV6-5 and TRBJ1-4, with 7 bases lining up with TRBD1. V lost 4 bases, J lost 6 bases, and 11 bases stayed unmatched. Germline-derived CDR1 and CDR2 are MNHEY and SVGAGI. CDR3 size: 16 residues.

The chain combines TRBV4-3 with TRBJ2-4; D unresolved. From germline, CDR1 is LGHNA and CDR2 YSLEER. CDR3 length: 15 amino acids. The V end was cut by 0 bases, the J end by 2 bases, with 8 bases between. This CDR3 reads CASSQEESPKNIQYF. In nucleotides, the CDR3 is TGCGCCAGCAGCCAAGAGGAGTCTCCCAAAAACATTCAGTACTTC.

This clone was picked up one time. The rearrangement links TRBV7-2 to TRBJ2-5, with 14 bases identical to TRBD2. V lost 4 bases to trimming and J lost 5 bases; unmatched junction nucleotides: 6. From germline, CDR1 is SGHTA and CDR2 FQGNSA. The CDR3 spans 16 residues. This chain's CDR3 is CASSWSGTSGGETQYF. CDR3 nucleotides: TGTGCCAGCAGCTGGTCCGGGACTAGCGGGGGTGAGACCCAGTACTTC.

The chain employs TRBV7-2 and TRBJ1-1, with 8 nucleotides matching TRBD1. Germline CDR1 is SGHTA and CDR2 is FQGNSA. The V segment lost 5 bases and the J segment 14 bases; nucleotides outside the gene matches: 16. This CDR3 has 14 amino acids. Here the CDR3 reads CASSPTGATRGVFF. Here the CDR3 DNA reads TGTGCCAGCAGCCCGACAGGGGCCACCAGGGGAGTCTTCTTT.

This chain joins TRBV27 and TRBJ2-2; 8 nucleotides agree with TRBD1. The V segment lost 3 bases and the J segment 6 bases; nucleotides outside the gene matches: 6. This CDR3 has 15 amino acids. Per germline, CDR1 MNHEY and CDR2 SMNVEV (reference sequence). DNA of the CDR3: TGTGCCAGCAGTTTTCAGGACAGGGCGCCCGGGGAGCTGTTTTTT. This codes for CASSFQDRAPGELFF.

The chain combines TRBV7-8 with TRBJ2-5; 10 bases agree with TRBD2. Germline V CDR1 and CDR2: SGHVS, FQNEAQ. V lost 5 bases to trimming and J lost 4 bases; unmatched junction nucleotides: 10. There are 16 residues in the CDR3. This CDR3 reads CASSLRSAGGRETQYF. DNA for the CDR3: TGTGCCAGCAGCCTTCGATCAGCGGGGGGGCGAGAGACCCAGTACTTC.

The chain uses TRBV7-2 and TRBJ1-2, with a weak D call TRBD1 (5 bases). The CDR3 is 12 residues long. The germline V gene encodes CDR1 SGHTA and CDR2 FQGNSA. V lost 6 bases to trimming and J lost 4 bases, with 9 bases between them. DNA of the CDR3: TGTGCCAGCAGGGGGCGCGGCTATGGCTACACCTTC. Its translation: CASRGRGYGYTF.

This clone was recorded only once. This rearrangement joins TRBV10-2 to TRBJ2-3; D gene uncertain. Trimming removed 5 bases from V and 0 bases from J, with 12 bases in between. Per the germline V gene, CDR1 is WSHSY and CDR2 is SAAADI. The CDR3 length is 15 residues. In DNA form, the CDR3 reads TGCGCCAGCAGTAAGAATACCATTAGCACAGATACGCAGTATTTT. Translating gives CASSKNTISTDTQYF.

As DNA, the CDR3 is TGTGCCTGGAGTGGAGGGACAGGGCACTATGGCTACACCTTC. Residues: CAWSGGTGHYGYTF. The V call is TRBV30, the J call TRBJ1-2; 9 positions match TRBD1. Losses at the gene ends were 1 base for V and 3 bases for J; bases not matched to a gene: 3. The CDR3 loop spans 14 amino acids. CDR1 and CDR2 (germline): GTSNPN, SVGIG (reference sequence).

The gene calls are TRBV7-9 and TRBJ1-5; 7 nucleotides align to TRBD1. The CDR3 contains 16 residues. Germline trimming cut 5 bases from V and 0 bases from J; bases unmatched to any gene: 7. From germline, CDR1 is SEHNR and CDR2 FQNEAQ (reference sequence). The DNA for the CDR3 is TGTGCCAGCAGCCTAGGGACAGCCTATAGCAATCAGCCCCAGCATTTT. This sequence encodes CASSLGTAYSNQPQHF. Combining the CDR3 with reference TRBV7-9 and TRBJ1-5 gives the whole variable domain DTGVSQNPRHKITKRGQNVTFRCDPISEHNRLYWYRQTLGQGPEFLTYFQNEAQLEKSRLLSDRFSAERPKGSFSTLEIQRTEQGDSAMYLCASSLGTAYSNQPQHFGDGTRLSIL.

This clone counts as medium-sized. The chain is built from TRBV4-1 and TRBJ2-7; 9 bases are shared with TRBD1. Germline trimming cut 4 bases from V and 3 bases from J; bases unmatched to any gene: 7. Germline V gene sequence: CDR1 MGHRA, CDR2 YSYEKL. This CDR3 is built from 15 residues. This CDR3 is CASSPPRGQGYEQYF. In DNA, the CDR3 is TGCGCCAGCAGCCCTCCGAGGGGACAGGGCTACGAGCAGTACTTC.